This T cell receptor (beta chain) was captured by sequencing in a study of early T cells in non-severe SARS-CoV-2 infection. Study in general: Sequencing of bulk RNA from unsorted whole blood was done, without chain pairing. Points from the study as a whole: Matching with VDJdb favored anti-spike CD8 responses (missing private and CD4 specificities).

This clonotype was seen ten or more times. What it binds is unknown. Germline V gene lookup returns CDR1 MNHEY and CDR2 SMNVEV (reference sequence). The V end lost 3 bases, the J end lost 9 bases, and 12 bases lay between the germline ends. The CDR3 sequence is 14 residues long. Molecules of cDNA were individually given unique molecular identifiers that were attached to them. TCRdb called the 5' RACE reads again in MiXCR, with one record for every CDR3 protein. In the table there are around 83,000 distinct CDR3 sequences, under 11% of which are singletons. This TCR was sampled from an adult who was a healthcare worker with PCR-confirmed SARS-CoV-2 infection or an uninfected control (not recorded which). The rearrangement uses TRBV27 and TRBJ1-6; no clear D gene. Sequencing was performed on whole blood, taken at baseline. DNA for the CDR3: TGTGCCAGCAGTTTTGCCGGCGGGTCTTCACCCCTCCACTTT. Its translation is CASSFAGGSSPLHF.